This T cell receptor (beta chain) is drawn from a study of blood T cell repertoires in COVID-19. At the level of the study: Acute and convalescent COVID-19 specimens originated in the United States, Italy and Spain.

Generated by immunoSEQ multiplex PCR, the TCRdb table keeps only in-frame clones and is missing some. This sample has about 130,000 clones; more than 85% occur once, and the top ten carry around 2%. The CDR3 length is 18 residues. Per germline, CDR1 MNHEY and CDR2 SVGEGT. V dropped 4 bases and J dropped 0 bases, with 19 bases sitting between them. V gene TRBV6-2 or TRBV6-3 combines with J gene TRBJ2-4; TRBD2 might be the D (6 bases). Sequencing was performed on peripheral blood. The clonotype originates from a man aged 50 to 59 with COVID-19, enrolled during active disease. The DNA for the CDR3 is TGTGCCAGCAGTTCCCCCCGTGGCGGGACGGGAGCCAAAAACATTCAGTACTTC. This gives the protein CASSSPRGGTGAKNIQYF.